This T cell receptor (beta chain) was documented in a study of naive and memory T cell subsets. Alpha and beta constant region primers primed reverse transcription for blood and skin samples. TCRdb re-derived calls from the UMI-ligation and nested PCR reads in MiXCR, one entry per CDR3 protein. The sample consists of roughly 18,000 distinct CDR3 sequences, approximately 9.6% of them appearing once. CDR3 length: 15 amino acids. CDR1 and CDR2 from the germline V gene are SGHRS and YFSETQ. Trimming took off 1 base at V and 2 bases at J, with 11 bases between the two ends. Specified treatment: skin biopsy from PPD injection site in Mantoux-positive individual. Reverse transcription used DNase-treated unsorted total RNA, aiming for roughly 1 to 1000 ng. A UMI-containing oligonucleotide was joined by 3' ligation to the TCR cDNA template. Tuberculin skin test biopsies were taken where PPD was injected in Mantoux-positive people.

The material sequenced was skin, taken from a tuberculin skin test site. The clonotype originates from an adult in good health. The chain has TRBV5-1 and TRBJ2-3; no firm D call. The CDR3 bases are TGCGCCAGCAGCTTGTGGCTGGGGTACACAGATACGCAGTATTTT. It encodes CASSLWLGYTDTQYF.